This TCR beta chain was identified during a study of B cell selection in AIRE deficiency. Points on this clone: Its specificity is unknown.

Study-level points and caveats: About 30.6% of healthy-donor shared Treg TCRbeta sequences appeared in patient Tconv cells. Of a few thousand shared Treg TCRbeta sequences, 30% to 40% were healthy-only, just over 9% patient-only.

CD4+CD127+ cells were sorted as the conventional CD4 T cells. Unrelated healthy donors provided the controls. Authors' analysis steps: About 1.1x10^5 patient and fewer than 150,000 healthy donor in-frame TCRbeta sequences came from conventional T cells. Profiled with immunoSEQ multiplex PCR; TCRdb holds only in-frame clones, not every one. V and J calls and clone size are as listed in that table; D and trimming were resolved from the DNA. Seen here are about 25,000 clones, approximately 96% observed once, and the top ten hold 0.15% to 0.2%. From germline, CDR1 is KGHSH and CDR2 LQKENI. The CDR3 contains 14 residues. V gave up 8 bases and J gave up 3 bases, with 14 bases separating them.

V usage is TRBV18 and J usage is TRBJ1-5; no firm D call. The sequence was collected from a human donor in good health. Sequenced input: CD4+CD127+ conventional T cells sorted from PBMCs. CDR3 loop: CASRSDGFNQPQHF. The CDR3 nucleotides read TGTGCCAGCCGTAGTGACGGTTTCAATCAGCCCCAGCATTTT. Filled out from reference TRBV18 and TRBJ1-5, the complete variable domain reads NAGVMQNPRHLVRRRGQEARLRCSPMKGHSHVYWYRQLPEEGLKFMVYLQKENIIDESGMPKERFSAEFPKEGPSILRIQQVVRGDSAAYFCASRSDGFNQPQHFGDGTRLSIL.